The source of this TCR beta chain is a study of blood T cell repertoires in COVID-19. This CDR3 contains 13 residues. Trimming took off 1 base at V and 6 bases at J, with 9 bases between the two ends. CDR1 is SGHAT, CDR2 FQNNGV, per germline. Original processing notes: Amplification from reference gene primers served as the basis for estimated nucleated cell counts. Assay used: immunoSEQ multiplex PCR; TCRdb lists only in-frame clones, some missing. The DNA gave D and trimming, while V, J and clone size come from that table. The table records 150,000 to 200,000 clones, approximately 90% of them present only once.

The sequenced sample consisted of peripheral blood. The J gene is TRBJ1-1, the V gene TRBV11-2; unclear D gene. The source is a man between 18 and 29 years old with acute or convalescent COVID-19. CDR3 in amino acids: CASSLVGEPEAFF. DNA for the CDR3: TGTGCCAGCAGCTTAGTGGGAGAACCTGAAGCTTTCTTT.